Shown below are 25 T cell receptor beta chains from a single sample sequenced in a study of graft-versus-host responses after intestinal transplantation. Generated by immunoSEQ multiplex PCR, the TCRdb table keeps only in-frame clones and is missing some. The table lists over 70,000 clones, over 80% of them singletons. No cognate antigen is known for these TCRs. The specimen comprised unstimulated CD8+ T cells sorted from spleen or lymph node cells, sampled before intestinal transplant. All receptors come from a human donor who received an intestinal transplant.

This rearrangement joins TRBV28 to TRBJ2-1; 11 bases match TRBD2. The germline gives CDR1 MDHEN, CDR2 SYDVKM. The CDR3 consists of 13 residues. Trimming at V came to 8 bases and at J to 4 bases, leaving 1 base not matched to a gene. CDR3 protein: CASRLAGYNEQFF. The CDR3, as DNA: TGTGCCAGCCGACTAGCGGGGTACAATGAGCAGTTCTTC.

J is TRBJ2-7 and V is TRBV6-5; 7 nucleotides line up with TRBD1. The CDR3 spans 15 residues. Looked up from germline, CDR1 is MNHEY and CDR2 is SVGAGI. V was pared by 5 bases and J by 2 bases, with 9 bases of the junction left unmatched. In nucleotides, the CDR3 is TGTGCCAGCAGTCCTGACAGGGTAGGGCCCTACGAGCAGTACTTC. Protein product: CASSPDRVGPYEQYF.

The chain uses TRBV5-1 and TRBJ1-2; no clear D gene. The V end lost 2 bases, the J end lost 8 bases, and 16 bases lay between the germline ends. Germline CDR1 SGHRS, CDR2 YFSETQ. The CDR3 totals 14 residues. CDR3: CASSLSGRSGGYTF. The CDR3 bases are TGCGCCAGCAGCTTAAGTGGCCGGTCTGGGGGCTACACCTTC.

The CDR3 loop reads CSVIDNTGELFF. The CDR3 DNA reads as TGCAGCGTTATAGACAACACCGGGGAGCTGTTTTTT. The genes are TRBV29-1 and TRBJ2-2, with D unclear. This CDR3 is built from 12 residues. Between the trimmed V and J ends, which lost 5 bases and 2 bases, there was a span of 6 bases. Looked up from germline, CDR1 is SQVTM and CDR2 is ANQGSEA.

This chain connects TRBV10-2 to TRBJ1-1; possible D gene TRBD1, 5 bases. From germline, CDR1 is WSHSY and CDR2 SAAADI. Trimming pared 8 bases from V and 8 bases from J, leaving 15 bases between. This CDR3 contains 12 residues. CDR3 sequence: CASLWGAGEAFF. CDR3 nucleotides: TGCGCCAGCTTGTGGGGCGCTGGGGAAGCTTTCTTT.

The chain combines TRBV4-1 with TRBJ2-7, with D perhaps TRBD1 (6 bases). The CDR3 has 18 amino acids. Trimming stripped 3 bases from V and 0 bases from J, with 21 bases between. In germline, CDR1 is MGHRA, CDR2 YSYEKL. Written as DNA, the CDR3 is TGCGCCAGCAGCCAGGGATCCGGGACACAATGGAGCTCCTACGAGCAGTACTTC. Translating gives CASSQGSGTQWSSYEQYF.

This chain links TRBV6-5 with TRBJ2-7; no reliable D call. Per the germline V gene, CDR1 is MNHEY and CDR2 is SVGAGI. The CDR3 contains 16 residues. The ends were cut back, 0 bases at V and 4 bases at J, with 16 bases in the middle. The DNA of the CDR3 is TGTGCCAGCAGTTACTCGAGCCTTCACTTCTATTACGAGCAGTACTTC. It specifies CASSYSSLHFYYEQYF.

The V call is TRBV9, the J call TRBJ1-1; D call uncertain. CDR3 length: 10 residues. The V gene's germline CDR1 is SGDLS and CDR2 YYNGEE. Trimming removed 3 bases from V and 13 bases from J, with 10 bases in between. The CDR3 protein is CASSAGVHFF. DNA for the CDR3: TGTGCCAGCAGCGCAGGAGTTCATTTCTTT.

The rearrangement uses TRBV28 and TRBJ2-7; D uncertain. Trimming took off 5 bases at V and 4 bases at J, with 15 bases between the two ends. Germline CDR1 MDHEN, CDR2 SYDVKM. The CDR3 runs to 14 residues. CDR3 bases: TGTGCCAGCAGTCTCTCCCCGGTAGATTACGAGCAGTACTTC. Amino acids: CASSLSPVDYEQYF. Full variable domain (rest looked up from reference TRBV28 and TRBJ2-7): DVKVTQSSRYLVKRTGEKVFLECVQDMDHENMFWYRQDPGLGLRLIYFSYDVKMKEKGDIPEGYSVSREKKERFSLILESASTNQTSMYLCASSLSPVDYEQYFGPGTRLTVT.

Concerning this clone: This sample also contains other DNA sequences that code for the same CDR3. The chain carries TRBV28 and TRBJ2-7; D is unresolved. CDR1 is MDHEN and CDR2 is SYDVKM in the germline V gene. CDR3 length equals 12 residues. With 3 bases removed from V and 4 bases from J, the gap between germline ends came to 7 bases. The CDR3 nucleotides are TGTGCCAGCAGTTTTTACGGATACGAGCAGTACTTC. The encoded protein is CASSFYGYEQYF.

CDR3 in DNA: TGTGCCAGCAGCTCCCCTTCGGGTTCCCACGAGTATGGCTACACCTTC. Protein: CASSSPSGSHEYGYTF. This rearrangement joins TRBV5-6 to TRBJ1-2; D uncertain. The V gene lost 3 bases and the J gene lost 5 bases, with 20 bases spanning the gap. Germline lookup yields CDR1 SGHDT and CDR2 YYEEEE. The CDR3 spans 16 residues. Full variable domain (rest looked up from reference TRBV5-6 and TRBJ1-2): DAGVTQSPTHLIKTRGQQVTLRCSPKSGHDTVSWYQQALGQGPQFIFQYYEEEERQRGNFPDRFSGHQFPNYSSELNVNALLLGDSALYLCASSSPSGSHEYGYTFGSGTRLTVV.

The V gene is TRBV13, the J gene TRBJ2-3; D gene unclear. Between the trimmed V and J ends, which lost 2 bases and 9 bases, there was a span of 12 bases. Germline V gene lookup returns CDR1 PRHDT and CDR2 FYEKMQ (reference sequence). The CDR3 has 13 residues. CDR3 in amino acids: CASSLLGFGTQYF. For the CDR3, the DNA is TGTGCCAGCAGCTTACTGGGGTTCGGCACGCAGTATTTT.

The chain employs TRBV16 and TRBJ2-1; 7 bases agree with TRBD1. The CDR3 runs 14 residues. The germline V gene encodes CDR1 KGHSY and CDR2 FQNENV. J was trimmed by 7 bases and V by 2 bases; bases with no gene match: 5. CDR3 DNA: TGTGCCAGCAGCCAACCGACAGGGAATAATGAGCAGTTCTTC. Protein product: CASSQPTGNNEQFF. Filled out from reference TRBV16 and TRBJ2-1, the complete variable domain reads GEEVAQTPKHLVRGEGQKAKLYCAPIKGHSYVFWYQQVLKNEFKFLISFQNENVFDETGMPKERFSAKCLPNSPCSLEIQATKLEDSAVYFCASSQPTGNNEQFFGPGTRLTVL.

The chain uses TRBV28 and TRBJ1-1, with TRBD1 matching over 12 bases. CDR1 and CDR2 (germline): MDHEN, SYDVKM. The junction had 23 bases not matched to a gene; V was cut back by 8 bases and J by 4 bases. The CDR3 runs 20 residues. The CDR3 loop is CASSLTGTGGGGRISTEAFF. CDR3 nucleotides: TGTGCCAGCTCACTAACCGGGACAGGGGGCGGTGGACGTATTTCCACTGAAGCTTTCTTT.

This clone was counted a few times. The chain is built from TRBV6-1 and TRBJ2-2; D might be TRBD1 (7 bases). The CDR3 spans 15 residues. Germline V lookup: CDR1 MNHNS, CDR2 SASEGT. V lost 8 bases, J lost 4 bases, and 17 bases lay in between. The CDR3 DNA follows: TGTGCCAGCCGTTTTGGCAGGGGGGCCACCGGGGAGCTGTTTTTT. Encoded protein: CASRFGRGATGELFF.

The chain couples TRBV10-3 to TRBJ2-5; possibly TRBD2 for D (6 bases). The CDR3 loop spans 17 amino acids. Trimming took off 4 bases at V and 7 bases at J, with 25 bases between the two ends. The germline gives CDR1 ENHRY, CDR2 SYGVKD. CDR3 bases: TGTGCCATCAGTGCGGGAGCGGGCGGAGCGGTGGAACGGACCCAGTACTTC. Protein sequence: CAISAGAGGAVERTQYF.

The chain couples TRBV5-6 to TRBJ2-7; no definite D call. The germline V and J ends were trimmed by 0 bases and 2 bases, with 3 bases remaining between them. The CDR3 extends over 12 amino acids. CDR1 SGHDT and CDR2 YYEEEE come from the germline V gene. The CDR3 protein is CASSLVPYEQYF. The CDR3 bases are TGTGCCAGCAGCTTGGTACCCTACGAGCAGTACTTC.

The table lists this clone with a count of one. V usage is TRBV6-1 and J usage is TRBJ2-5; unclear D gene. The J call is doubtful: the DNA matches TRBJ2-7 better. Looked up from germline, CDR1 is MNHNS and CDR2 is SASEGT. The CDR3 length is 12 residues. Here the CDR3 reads CASSEEFYEQYF. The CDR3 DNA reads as TGTGCCAGCAGTGAGGAGTTCTACGAGCAGTACTTC.

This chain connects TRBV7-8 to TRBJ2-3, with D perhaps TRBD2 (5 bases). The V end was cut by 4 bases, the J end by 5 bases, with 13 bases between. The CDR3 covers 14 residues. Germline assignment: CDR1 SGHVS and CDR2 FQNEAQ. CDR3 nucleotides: TGTGCCAGCAGCTCCGCGGGTATGGGAGATACGCAGTATTTT. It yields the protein CASSSAGMGDTQYF.

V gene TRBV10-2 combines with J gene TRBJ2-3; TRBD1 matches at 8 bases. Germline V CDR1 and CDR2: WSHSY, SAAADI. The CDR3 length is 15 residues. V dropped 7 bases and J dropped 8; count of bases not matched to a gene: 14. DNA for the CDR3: TGCGCCAGCACCGAAAAGGGGGACAGGTGGGGTACGCAGTATTTT. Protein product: CASTEKGDRWGTQYF.

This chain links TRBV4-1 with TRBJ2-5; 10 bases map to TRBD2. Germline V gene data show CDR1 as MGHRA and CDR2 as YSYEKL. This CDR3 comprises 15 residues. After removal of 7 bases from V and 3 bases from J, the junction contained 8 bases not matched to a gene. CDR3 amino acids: CASTPAGGLKETQYF. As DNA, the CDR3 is TGCGCCAGCACCCCAGCGGGGGGGCTTAAAGAGACCCAGTACTTC.

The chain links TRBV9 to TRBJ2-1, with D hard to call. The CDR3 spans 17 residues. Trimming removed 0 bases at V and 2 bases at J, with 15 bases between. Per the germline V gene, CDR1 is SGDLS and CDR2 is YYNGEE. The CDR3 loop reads CASSVEGFPDPYNEQFF. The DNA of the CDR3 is TGTGCCAGCAGCGTAGAAGGTTTCCCGGACCCCTACAATGAGCAGTTCTTC. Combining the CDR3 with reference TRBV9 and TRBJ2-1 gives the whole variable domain DSGVTQTPKHLITATGQRVTLRCSPRSGDLSVYWYQQSLDQGLQFLIQYYNGEERAKGNILERFSAQQFPDLHSELNLSSLELGDSALYFCASSVEGFPDPYNEQFFGPGTRLTVL.

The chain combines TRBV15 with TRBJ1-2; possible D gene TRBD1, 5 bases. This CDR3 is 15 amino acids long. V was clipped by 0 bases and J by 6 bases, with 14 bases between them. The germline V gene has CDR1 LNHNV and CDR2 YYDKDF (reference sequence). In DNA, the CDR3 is TGTGCCACCAGCAGAGATGGGGCAGGAGGGGATGGCTACACCTTC. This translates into CATSRDGAGGDGYTF.

In DNA, the CDR3 is TGTGCCAGCAGCTTACCGGGGGGCACTGAAGCTTTCTTT. Translation gives CASSLPGGTEAFF. This rearrangement joins TRBV5-5 to TRBJ1-1, with TRBD1 as a possible D gene (5 bases). The length of the CDR3 is 13 residues. Trimming pared 2 bases from V and 4 bases from J, leaving 9 bases between. Per the germline V gene, CDR1 is SGHKS and CDR2 is YYEKEE (reference sequence).

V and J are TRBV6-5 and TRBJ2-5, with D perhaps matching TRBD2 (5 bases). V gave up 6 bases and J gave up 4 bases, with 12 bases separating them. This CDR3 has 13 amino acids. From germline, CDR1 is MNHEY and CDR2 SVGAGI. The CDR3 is CASSGAGRETQYF. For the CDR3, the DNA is TGTGCCAGCAGCGGTGCGGGTAGAGAGACCCAGTACTTC.